The clone carrying this T cell receptor (beta chain) has a handful of counts. What it binds is unknown. A second 7 to 11 cycle PCR used barcoded and J-beta primers. A template-switch adaptor with 12 random nucleotides tagged each cDNA molecule. One entry per CDR3 protein results from TCRdb running MiXCR on the 5' RACE reads. The data hold roughly 800,000 distinct CDR3 sequences, with about 34% observed a single time. The V gene end was trimmed by 5 bases and the J gene end by 9 bases; junction bases not matched to a gene: 10. This CDR3 contains 14 residues. These data are taken from a study of blood T cells in healthy people across ages. Study-wide points: Both higher diversity and more naive CD4+ cells marked long-lived donors when set against aged donors.

The sample consisted of blood. The sequence derives from a man younger than 35 in good health. The rearrangement uses TRBV12-3 or TRBV12-4 and TRBJ2-1; 7 bases line up with TRBD2. The CDR3 nucleotides are TGTGCCAGCAGTGTGGGGGGAGGGGTTACTGAGCAGTTCTTC. This sequence encodes CASSVGGGVTEQFF.